This T cell receptor (beta chain) was identified in a study of blood T cell repertoires in COVID-19. Per germline, CDR1 SGHVS and CDR2 FQNEAQ. Trimming stripped 1 base from V and 7 bases from J, with 14 bases between. The CDR3 contains 14 residues. Sequencing used immunoSEQ multiplex PCR; TCRdb keeps in-frame clones, though not all of them. The repertoire has roughly 150,000 clones, approximately 75% of them found once; the top ten carry roughly a tenth. The receptor was isolated from a human donor in a cohort sampled during active COVID-19. What was sequenced was peripheral blood. J is TRBJ2-7 and V is TRBV7-8, with D perhaps matching TRBD2 (5 bases). The CDR3 coding sequence is TGTGCCAGCAGCTTAGGTTCGGGGTCCTGGGAGCAGTACTTC. It yields the protein CASSLGSGSWEQYF.